These T cell receptor beta chains were read from a single sample in a study of T cell clones after liver transplantation. Some clones are missing from TCRdb's copy, which holds only in-frame ones; the method was immunoSEQ multiplex PCR. This table has 9,500 to 11,000 clones, around 71% appearing once. This material consisted of CD4+ T cells from blood, taken 30 to 33 months after liver transplant. Receptors were obtained from a human patient who received a liver transplant. Certain T cells may be donor cells from the graft. Each CDR3 is given with its conserved first and last residue. D genes are given only for firm matches. The size field is filled for only some rows; it gives once, few, many or a size class.

NA | TRBJ2-1 | TRBV9 | NA | TGTGCCAGCAGCCCCAGAGCTGGTTATGAGCAGTTCTTC | CASSPRAGYEQFF
medium-sized | TRBJ1-3 | TRBV5-1 | TRBD1 | TGCGCCAGCAGCTTGGTGTTCGGACAGGGTCGGAGCTCTGGAAACACCATATATTTT | CASSLVFGQGRSSGNTIYF
NA | TRBJ1-1 | TRBV30 | NA | TGTGCCTGGGGCAGGGAGAGCACTGAAGCTTTCTTT | CAWGRESTEAFF
NA | TRBJ1-6 | TRBV2 | NA | TGTGCCAGCAGTGACGGTGTCTTTGGGAGTTCACCCCTCCACTTT | CASSDGVFGSSPLHF
NA | TRBJ2-1 | TRBV2 | NA | TGTGCCAGCAGTGAAACAGCCCTTTACAATGAGCAGTTCTTC | CASSETALYNEQFF
few | TRBJ2-3 | TRBV5-6 | NA | TGTGCCAGCAGCCTAACAGGGTTGACCACAGATACGCAGTATTTT | CASSLTGLTTDTQYF
NA | TRBJ2-1 | TRBV7-9 | NA | TGTGCCAGCAGTCGAGGGGACCGCTCCTACAATGAGCAGTTCTTC | CASSRGDRSYNEQFF
NA | TRBJ2-5 | TRBV19 | TRBD1 | TGTGCCAGTAGTCCCCAAACAGGGGTACGGGATCTAAAGACCCAGTACTTC | CASSPQTGVRDLKTQYF
few | TRBJ2-1 | TRBV5-1 | NA | TGCGCCAGCAGCTTGGAAGGGGCAGCGTACAATGAGCAGTTCTTC | CASSLEGAAYNEQFF
NA | TRBJ2-7 | TRBV4-1 | TRBD2 | TGCGCCAGCAGCCAAGATGTCGCTAGCGGGGGGGAGGGCGAGCAGCACTTC | CASSQDVASGGEGEQHF
few | TRBJ2-2 | TRBV5-4 | TRBD1 | TGTGCCAGCAGCTACAGGGACAGCCGTCAAGGCGGGGAGCTGTTTTTT | CASSYRDSRQGGELFF
NA | TRBJ2-3 | TRBV6-5 | TRBD2 | TGTGCCAGCAGACCTACTAGCGGGAGCACAGATACGCAGTATTTT | CASRPTSGSTDTQYF
NA | TRBJ2-2 | TRBV9 | NA | TGTGCCAGCAGCGTCCACGGGGCTCCCGGGGAGCTGTTTTTT | CASSVHGAPGELFF
NA | TRBJ1-6 | TRBV10-3 | TRBD1 | TGTGCCATCAGTGAGAGGGACAGGCCAAACTCACCCCTCCACTTT | CAISERDRPNSPLHF
NA | TRBJ2-5 | TRBV19 | NA | TGTGCCAGTCTGGGAGAGACCCAGTACTTC | CASLGETQYF
NA | TRBJ2-5 | TRBV7-9 | TRBD2 | TGTGCCAGCAGCCCAGCTAGCGGGAGGGATCAAGAGACCCAGTACTTC | CASSPASGRDQETQYF
NA | TRBJ2-2 | TRBV4-3 | NA | TGCGCCAGCAGCCAACTACGTCCCGGGCCCGAATACTCCACCGGGGAGCTGTTTTTT | CASSQLRPGPEYSTGELFF
NA | TRBJ1-6 | TRBV6-5 | NA | TGTGCCAGCAGTTACTCTGCAGGGAAGCCCCTCCACTTT | CASSYSAGKPLHF
few | TRBJ1-6 | TRBV28 | NA | TGTGCCAGCAGAAACCTCGAGGGGGGCTGGTCACCCCTCCACTTT | CASRNLEGGWSPLHF
few | TRBJ2-3 | TRBV7-2 | TRBD2 | TGTGCCAGCAGCTTACTAGCGGCTAGCACAGATACGCAGTATTTT | CASSLLAASTDTQYF
NA | TRBJ2-5 | TRBV11-3 | TRBD2 | TGTGCCAGCAGCTTATGGACTAGCGGGCACCAAGAGACCCAGTACTTC | CASSLWTSGHQETQYF
NA | TRBJ1-2 | TRBV19 | TRBD1 | TGTGCCAGTAGTATAGGGCAGGGGGGCGGCGGCTACACCTTC | CASSIGQGGGGYTF
once | TRBJ2-7 | TRBV19 | NA | TGTGCCAGTAGTATGGGGGCCCCCTACGAGCAGTACTTC | CASSMGAPYEQYF
NA | TRBJ2-5 | TRBV18 | TRBD2 | TGTGCCAGCTCACCGGGACGGGGGGGCCCGGAGACCCAGTACTTC | CASSPGRGGPETQYF